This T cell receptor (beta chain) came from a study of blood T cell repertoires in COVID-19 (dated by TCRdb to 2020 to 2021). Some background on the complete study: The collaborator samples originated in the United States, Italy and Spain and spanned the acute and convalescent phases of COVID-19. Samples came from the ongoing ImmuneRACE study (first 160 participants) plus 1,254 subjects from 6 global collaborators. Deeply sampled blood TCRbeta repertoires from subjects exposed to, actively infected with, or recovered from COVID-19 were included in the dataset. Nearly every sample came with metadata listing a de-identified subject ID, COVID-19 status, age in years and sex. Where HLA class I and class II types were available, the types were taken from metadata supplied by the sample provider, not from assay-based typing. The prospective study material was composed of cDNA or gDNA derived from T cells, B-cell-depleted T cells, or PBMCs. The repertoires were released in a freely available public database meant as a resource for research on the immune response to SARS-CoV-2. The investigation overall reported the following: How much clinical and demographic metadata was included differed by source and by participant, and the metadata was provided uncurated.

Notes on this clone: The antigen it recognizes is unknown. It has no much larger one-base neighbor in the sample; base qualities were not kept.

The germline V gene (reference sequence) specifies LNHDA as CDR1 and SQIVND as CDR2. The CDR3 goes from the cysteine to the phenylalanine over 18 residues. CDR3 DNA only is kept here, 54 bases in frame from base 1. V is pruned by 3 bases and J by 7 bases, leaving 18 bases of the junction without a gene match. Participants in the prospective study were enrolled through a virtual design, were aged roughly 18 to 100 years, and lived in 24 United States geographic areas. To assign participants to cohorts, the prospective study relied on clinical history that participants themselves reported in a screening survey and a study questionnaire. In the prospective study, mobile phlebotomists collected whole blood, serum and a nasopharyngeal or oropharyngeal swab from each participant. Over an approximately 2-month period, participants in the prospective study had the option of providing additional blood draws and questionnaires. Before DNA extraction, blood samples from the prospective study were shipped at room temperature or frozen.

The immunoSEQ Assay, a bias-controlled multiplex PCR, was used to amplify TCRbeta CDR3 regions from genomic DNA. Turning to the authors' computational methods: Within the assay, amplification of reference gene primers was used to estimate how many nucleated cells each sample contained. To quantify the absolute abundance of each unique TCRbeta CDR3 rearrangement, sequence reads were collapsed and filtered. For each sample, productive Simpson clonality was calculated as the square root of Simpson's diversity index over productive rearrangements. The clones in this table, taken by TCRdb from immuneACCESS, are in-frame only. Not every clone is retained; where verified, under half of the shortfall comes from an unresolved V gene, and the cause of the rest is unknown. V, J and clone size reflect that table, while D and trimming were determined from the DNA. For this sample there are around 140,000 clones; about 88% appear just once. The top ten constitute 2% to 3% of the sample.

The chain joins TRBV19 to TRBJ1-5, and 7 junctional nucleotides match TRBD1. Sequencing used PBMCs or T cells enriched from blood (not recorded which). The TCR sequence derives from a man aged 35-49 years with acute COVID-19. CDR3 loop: CASSIEGTGALGGQPQHF. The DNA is TGTGCCAGTAGTATCGAGGGAACAGGGGCCCTAGGGGGGCAGCCCCAGCATTTT.